This TCR beta chain comes out of a study of blood T cell repertoires in COVID-19. Overall study: Specimens from acute and convalescent COVID-19 originated in the United States, Italy and Spain.

V shed 0 bases, J shed 8 bases, and the junction held 10 bases outside the gene matches. Germline loops: CDR1 MDHEN, CDR2 SYDVKM. This CDR3 contains 15 residues. As processed by the authors: Counts of nucleated cells, estimated from reference gene primer amplification, were obtained. The table came from immunoSEQ multiplex PCR; TCRdb's copy has only in-frame clones and leaves some out. V and J calls plus clone size are reproduced from that table; the DNA served to infer D and trimming. Of 90,000 to 150,000 clones listed, 79% are singletons. Sequenced: peripheral blood. The V call is TRBV28, the J call TRBJ2-7; 7 nucleotides match TRBD2. The clonotype comes from a woman over 75 with acute or convalescent COVID-19. This CDR3 reads CASSLWVSSGDQQYF. In nucleotides, the CDR3 is TGTGCCAGCAGTTTATGGGTGTCTAGCGGAGACCAGCAGTACTTC.